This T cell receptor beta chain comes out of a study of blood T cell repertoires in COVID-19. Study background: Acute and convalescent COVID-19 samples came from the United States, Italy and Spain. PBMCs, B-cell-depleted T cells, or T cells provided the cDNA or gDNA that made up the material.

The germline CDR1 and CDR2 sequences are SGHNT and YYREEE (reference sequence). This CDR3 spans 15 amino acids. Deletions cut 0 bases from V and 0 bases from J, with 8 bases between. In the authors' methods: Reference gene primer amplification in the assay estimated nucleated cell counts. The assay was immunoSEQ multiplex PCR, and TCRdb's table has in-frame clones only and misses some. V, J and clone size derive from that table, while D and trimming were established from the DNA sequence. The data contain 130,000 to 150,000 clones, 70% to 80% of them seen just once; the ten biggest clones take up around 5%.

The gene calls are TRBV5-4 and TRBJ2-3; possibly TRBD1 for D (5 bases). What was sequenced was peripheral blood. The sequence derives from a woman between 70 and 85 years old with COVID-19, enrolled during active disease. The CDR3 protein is CASSLGGPSTDTQYF. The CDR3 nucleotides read TGTGCCAGCAGCTTGGGGGGCCCGAGCACAGATACGCAGTATTTT. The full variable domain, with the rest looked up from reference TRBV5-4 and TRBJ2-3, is ETGVTQSPTHLIKTRGQQVTLRCSSQSGHNTVSWYQQALGQGPQFIFQYYREEENGRGNFPPRFSGLQFPNYSSELNVNALELDDSALYLCASSLGGPSTDTQYFGPGTRLTVL.